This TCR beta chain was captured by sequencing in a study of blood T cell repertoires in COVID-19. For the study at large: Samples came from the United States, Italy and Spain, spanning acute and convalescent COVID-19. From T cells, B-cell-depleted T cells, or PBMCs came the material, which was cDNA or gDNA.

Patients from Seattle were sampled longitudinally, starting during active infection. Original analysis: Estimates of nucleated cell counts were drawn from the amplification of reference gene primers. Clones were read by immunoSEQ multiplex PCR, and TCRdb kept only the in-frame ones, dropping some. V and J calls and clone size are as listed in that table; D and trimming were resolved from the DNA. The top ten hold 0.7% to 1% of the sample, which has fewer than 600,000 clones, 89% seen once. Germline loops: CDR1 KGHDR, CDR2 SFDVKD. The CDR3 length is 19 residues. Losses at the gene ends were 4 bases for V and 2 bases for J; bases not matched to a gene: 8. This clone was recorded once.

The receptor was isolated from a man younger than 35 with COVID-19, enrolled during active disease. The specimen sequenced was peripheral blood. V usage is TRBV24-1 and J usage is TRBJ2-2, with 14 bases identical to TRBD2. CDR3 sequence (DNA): TGTGCCACCAGTGACCCTAAGACTAGCGGGAGGGTAAACACCGGGGAGCTGTTTTTT. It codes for CATSDPKTSGRVNTGELFF.